This TCR beta chain derives from a study of T cells in Graves' hyperthyroidism and ophthalmopathy. The investigators amplified TCR beta CDR3 regions from RNA transcripts. The HTBI set primed first-round TCR CDR3 RT-PCR. TCRdb ran MiXCR on the multiplex PCR reads and lists one entry per CDR3 protein. The sample lists over 45,000 distinct CDR3 sequences, around 50% occurring once. This clonotype occurred many times. Per germline, CDR1 DFQATT and CDR2 SNEGSKA (reference sequence). V lost 4 bases to trimming and J lost 1 base; unmatched junction nucleotides: 2. The CDR3 has 14 amino acids. Isolation of PBMCs was performed on 10 ml fresh peripheral blood.

Material for sequencing was blood. This receptor was obtained from a woman aged 25 to 39 with Graves' ophthalmopathy. The chain joins TRBV20-1 to TRBJ2-3; 10 bases match TRBD1. Written as DNA, the CDR3 is TGCAGTGCTATAGGGACAGGGGGCACAGATACGCAGTATTTT. It is translated as CSAIGTGGTDTQYF.